This T cell receptor beta chain was captured in a study of T-cell memory formation after mild COVID-19. At the level of the study: Largely donor-specific TCR clusters were found.

The CDR3 has 15 residues. Trimming removed 6 bases at V and 6 bases at J, with 19 bases between. The germline CDR1 and CDR2 sequences are SNHLY and FYNNEI. It was 5'RACE with constant-segment primers that produced the TCR alpha and TCR beta cDNA libraries, which carried sample barcodes and UMIs. TCRdb redid the calling of the 5' RACE reads with MiXCR, one entry per CDR3 protein. The data hold 120,000 or so distinct CDR3 sequences, with over 15% observed a single time. Study results and caveats: Largely, contracting CD4+ clones fell within CM and EM, and contracting CD8+ clones within EMRA. Whether day 37 second-wave clones are SARS-CoV-2-specific was not confirmed.

Comments on this clonotype: The target antigen is unknown.

The V gene is TRBV2, the J gene TRBJ2-3; maybe TRBD1 (6 bases). Input material: PBMCs or a T cell subset sorted from them (not recorded which). This receptor was obtained from a man younger than 30 who had mild COVID-19 (a few samples of this study predate the infection). Cell type and time point are not known. Here the CDR3 DNA reads TGTGCCAGCAGCCCAACCACGGACAGTGGGGATACGCAGTATTTT. This sequence encodes CASSPTTDSGDTQYF.